A selection of T cell receptor beta chains follows, all from one sample in a study of blood T cell repertoires in COVID-19. TCRdb keeps only in-frame clones here, not all; method: immunoSEQ multiplex PCR. The data hold some 99,000 clones, with 70% to 90% observed a single time. Sequenced input: peripheral blood. These receptors all stem from a woman aged 55-70 years with acute or convalescent COVID-19. Both conserved end residues are part of each CDR3. The D gene is left open where the match is weak. The size of a clone is reported for some rows only, either as once, few or many, or as a class for expanded clones.

abundance	v_gene	d_gene	j_gene	CDR3aa	CDR3nt
NA	TRBV28	TRBD2	TRBJ2-5	CASRRSGGGETQYF	TGTGCCAGCAGACGAAGCGGGGGAGGGGAGACCCAGTACTTC
NA	TRBV2	NA	TRBJ2-5	CATNKNYPGEETQYF	TGTGCCACCAACAAGAATTACCCAGGGGAGGAGACCCAGTACTTC
NA	TRBV7-6	NA	TRBJ2-2	CASSRIGDGAGELFF	TGTGCCAGCAGCCGAATCGGGGATGGAGCCGGGGAGCTGTTTTTT
NA	TRBV10-1	TRBD1	TRBJ1-1	CASSRQGSGAFF	TGCGCCAGCAGTCGACAGGGTTCGGGAGCTTTCTTT
once	TRBV7-3	NA	TRBJ1-1	CASSLGANTEAFF	TGTGCCAGCAGCTTGGGGGCAAACACTGAAGCTTTCTTT
NA	TRBV28	NA	TRBJ2-5	CASRSAGETQYF	TGTGCCAGCAGGTCTGCCGGGGAGACCCAGTACTTC
NA	TRBV5-1	TRBD1	TRBJ1-2	CASSLETGGLGGYTF	TGCGCCAGCAGCTTGGAGACAGGGGGCCTCGGTGGCTACACCTTC
NA	TRBV7-9	TRBD1	TRBJ2-1	CASSPRQGANNEQFF	TGTGCCAGCAGCCCCCGACAGGGTGCTAACAATGAGCAGTTCTTC
once	TRBV7-2	NA	TRBJ1-5	CASSLGLAGNQPQHF	TGTGCCAGCAGCTTAGGGCTGGCGGGCAATCAGCCCCAGCATTTT
NA	TRBV6-5	TRBD1	TRBJ1-2	CASRRRDRAGYGYTF	TGTGCCAGCAGACGCCGGGACAGGGCTGGATATGGCTACACCTTC
NA	TRBV5-1	TRBD1	TRBJ1-4	CASRMGQYNEKLFF	TGCGCCAGCCGAATGGGACAGTATAATGAAAAACTGTTTTTT
NA	TRBV20-1	NA	TRBJ1-2	CSARRVPGYTF	TGCAGTGCCAGGAGGGTACCGGGCTACACCTTC
NA	TRBV5-5	NA	TRBJ1-4	CASSARAANEKLFF	TGTGCCAGCAGCGCCAGGGCGGCTAATGAAAAACTGTTTTTT
NA	TRBV24-1	NA	TRBJ1-2	CATSDGREGYTF	TGTGCCACCAGTGATGGTCGTGAGGGCTACACCTTC
once	TRBV6-2/TRBV6-3	TRBD2	TRBJ2-7	CASSQGLAHEQYF	TGTGCCAGCAGCCAGGGACTAGCACACGAGCAGTACTTC
few	TRBV28	NA	TRBJ1-1	CITRPQQNTEAFF	TGCATAACACGCCCACAGCAGAACACTGAAGCTTTCTTT
NA	TRBV28	NA	TRBJ1-5	CASSLGSSGNQPQHF	TGTGCCAGCAGTTTAGGCAGCTCGGGAAATCAGCCCCAGCATTTT
few	TRBV5-1	NA	TRBJ1-6	CASSSGEARSPLHF	TGCGCCAGCAGCTCGGGGGAGGCCCGTTCACCCCTCCACTTT
NA	TRBV5-1	TRBD2	TRBJ2-3	CASSLGLAGSRGGTDTQYF	TGCGCCAGCAGCTTGGGACTAGCGGGATCAAGGGGGGGCACAGATACGCAGTATTTT
NA	TRBV11-2	TRBD2	TRBJ2-1	CASSPRLAGDHNEQFF	TGTGCCAGCAGCCCTCGACTAGCGGGAGACCACAATGAGCAGTTCTTC